This T cell receptor (beta chain) was documented in a study of CD8+ T cells in alopecia areata. Study-level background: The duration of tofacitinib was 6 to 18 months, with 6 months off drug afterward.

As the sequencing template, cDNA was produced by extracting RNA and reverse transcribing it. TCRdb keeps only in-frame clones here, not all; method: immunoSEQ multiplex PCR. Among about 210,000 clones listed, over 60% were seen once. CDR3 length equals 13 residues. V was pared by 0 bases and J by 4 bases, with 8 bases between. Germline V gene sequence: CDR1 SGHRS, CDR2 YFSETQ. Study observations and caveats: Compared with normal scalp, lesional scalp had higher clonality and more expanded CD8+ clones.

Treatment reported: oral pan-JAK inhibitor, 5-10 mg twice daily. This clone turned up a few times. Its antigen remains unidentified. Sequences were derived from CD4+ T cells sorted from blood, sampled at week 4, from a patient treated with tofacitinib. The source of this sequence is a human donor with alopecia areata. This chain uses TRBV5-1 with TRBJ2-7; D remains unclear. The CDR3 spells CASSLGPRYEQYF. CDR3 bases: TGCGCCAGCAGCTTGGGACCGAGGTACGAGCAGTACTTC.